This TCR beta chain stems from a study of OX40 agonist ivuxolimab in advanced cancers. Overall study: With ivuxolimab, an agonistic anti-OX40 (CD134) antibody, patients were treated. Among those enrolled, mean age was about 62 years (range roughly 20 to 85) and approximately 83% were male. Partial responses were observed in three patients, of whom one had hepatocellular carcinoma and two had cutaneous melanoma. Study-wide results and limits: In the 0.1 to 3.0 mg/kg range, CD4+ and CD8+ blood T cells had expanded clonally by week 6.

Produced via immunoSEQ multiplex PCR; TCRdb's table is partial and in-frame only. Among 69,000 or so clones listed, approximately 90% were seen once. Remarks on this clone: Antigen unknown.

Germline CDR1 LNHDA, CDR2 SQIVND (reference sequence). Trimming shortened V by 7 bases and J by 7 bases, and 14 bases separated the two germline ends. The length of the CDR3 is 13 residues. The chain carries TRBV19 and TRBJ1-5; D gene unclear. This sequence originates from an adult with an advanced solid tumor such as melanoma, head and neck, liver or kidney cancer. Here the sequenced sample was CD4+ or CD8+ T cells sorted from blood, taken in a trial of the OX40 agonist ivuxolimab. The CDR3 region is CASTFNPAQPQHF. The CDR3 coding sequence is TGTGCCAGTACTTTCAACCCGGCACAGCCCCAGCATTTT.